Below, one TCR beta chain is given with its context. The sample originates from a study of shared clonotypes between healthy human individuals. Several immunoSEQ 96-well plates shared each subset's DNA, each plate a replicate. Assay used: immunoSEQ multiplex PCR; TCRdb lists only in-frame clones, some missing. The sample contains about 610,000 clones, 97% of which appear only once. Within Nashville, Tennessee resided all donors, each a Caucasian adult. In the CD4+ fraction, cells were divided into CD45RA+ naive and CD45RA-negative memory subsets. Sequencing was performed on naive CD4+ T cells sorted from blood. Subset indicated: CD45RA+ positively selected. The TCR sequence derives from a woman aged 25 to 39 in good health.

CDR3 nucleotides: TGCGCCAGCAGCTTGCTAGCAGGGTACGAGCAGTACTTC. It is translated as CASSLLAGYEQYF. The rearrangement links TRBV5-1 to TRBJ2-7; D is possibly TRBD1 or TRBD2 (5 bases each). CDR1 is SGHRS, CDR2 YFSETQ, per germline. Trimming stripped 1 base from V and 4 bases from J, with 9 bases between. CDR3 length: 13 residues.